The 3 T cell receptor beta chains listed next were all sequenced from one sample in a study of T cell responses to AZD1222 COVID-19 vaccine. Clones were sequenced by immunoSEQ multiplex PCR, and TCRdb holds only the in-frame ones, with some missing. The repertoire includes about 95,000 clones, roughly 91% of them detected once, and 3.7% sits in the top ten. The starting material was peripheral blood, obtained on day 0 of AZD1222 vaccination. The receptors originated from an adult in good health.

The rearrangement links TRBV5-6 to TRBJ2-1, with TRBD1 as a possible D gene (6 bases). The length of the CDR3 is 15 residues. Germline V lookup: CDR1 SGHDT, CDR2 YYEEEE. V lost 0 bases and J lost 3, with 10 bases in between. The CDR3 nucleotides read TGTGCCAGCAGCTTGGGCCTAGGGGGCTACAATGAGCAGTTCTTC. Its protein is CASSLGLGGYNEQFF.

The genes are TRBV2 and TRBJ1-1; D gene unclear. Trimming shortened V by 4 bases and J by 0 bases, and 21 bases separated the two germline ends. In germline, CDR1 is SNHLY, CDR2 FYNNEI. This CDR3 is 18 amino acids long. DNA for the CDR3: TGTGCCAGCAGTGCCGAGTCTACGGGTAGACTCATGAACACTGAAGCTTTCTTT. It specifies CASSAESTGRLMNTEAFF.

V and J are TRBV21-1 and TRBJ2-5; TRBD1, the table's D call, was not compared with the DNA. TRBV21-1 is classified as a pseudogene. The CDR3 is made up of 14 amino acids. The CDR3: CASSKAPRGQTQYF. CDR3 coding DNA: TGTGCCAGCAGCAAAGCGCCCAGGGGGCAGACCCAGTACTTC.